The next 23 T cell receptor beta chains were all read from a single sample in a study of shared clonotypes between healthy human individuals (dated by TCRdb to 2019 to 2021). Libraries came from the immunoSEQ multiplex PCR assay. This immuneACCESS table, as held by TCRdb, lists in-frame sequences with V and J called but not all clones. Of the missing ones, under half trace to an unresolved V gene in checked studies; the others have no known cause. Across this sample there are about 1.5 million clones, with under 99% seen only once. The leading ten clones occupy 0.45% of the sample. Sequences were obtained from naive CD4+ T cells sorted from blood. Explained via the paper, the cell subset or site label denotes: CD45RA+ positively selected. These receptors were collected from a man aged 25 to 40 in good health.

V usage is TRBV10-3 and J usage is TRBJ2-7; 10 positions match TRBD2. V was clipped by 0 bases and J by 3 bases; unmatched bases: 2. There are 15 residues in the CDR3. CDR1 is ENHRY and CDR2 is SYGVKD in the germline V gene. This CDR3 is CAISESTSGNYEQYF. The CDR3 DNA reads TGTGCCATCAGTGAGTCCACTAGCGGGAACTACGAGCAGTACTTC.

This clone was seen once. The chain has TRBV4-1 and TRBJ2-1; 7 bases agree with TRBD1. The CDR3 spans 15 residues. Germline loops: CDR1 MGHRA, CDR2 YSYEKL. Trimming took 0 bases from V and 9 from J; bases not matched to a gene: 8. The CDR3 loop is CASSQEGTARGEQFF. DNA of the CDR3: TGCGCCAGCAGCCAAGAGGGGACAGCCCGGGGTGAGCAGTTCTTC.

Comment on this clone: This CDR3 is also generated by other DNA sequences in the sample. The rearrangement joins TRBV5-1 to TRBJ2-1; the D gene is possibly TRBD2 (6 bases). The V gene lost 0 bases and the J gene lost 7 bases, with 11 bases spanning the gap. The CDR3 runs to 14 residues. Germline V gives CDR1 SGHRS, CDR2 YFSETQ. The CDR3 loop reads CASSLGGGRNEQFF. The CDR3 nucleotides read TGCGCCAGCAGCTTGGGGGGAGGAAGAAATGAGCAGTTCTTC.

V and J are TRBV5-1 and TRBJ2-5; the D gene is possibly TRBD2 (5 bases). With 0 bases removed from V and 4 bases from J, the gap between germline ends came to 13 bases. In germline, CDR1 is SGHRS, CDR2 YFSETQ. The CDR3 spans 15 residues. In DNA form, the CDR3 reads TGCGCCAGCAGCTTGGCCGCGGGTAGCCTAGAGACCCAGTACTTC. Translating gives CASSLAAGSLETQYF.

This chain uses TRBV6-6 with TRBJ2-3; D is unclear. The ends were cut back, 3 bases at V and 1 base at J, with 5 bases in the middle. The length of the CDR3 is 13 residues. Germline values: CDR1 MNHNY, CDR2 SVGAGI (reference sequence). Here the CDR3 reads CASSYRGTDTQYF. The CDR3 bases are TGTGCCAGCAGTTATAGGGGCACAGATACGCAGTATTTT.

The chain joins TRBV11-2 to TRBJ2-2, with D maybe TRBD2 (9 bases). CDR1 and CDR2 (germline): SGHAT, FQNNGV. V lost 7 bases and J lost 4, with 25 bases in between. This CDR3 comprises 18 residues. The CDR3 region is CASIDRGWGGRATGELFF. The CDR3 DNA follows: TGTGCCAGCATCGACAGGGGATGGGGCGGGAGGGCCACCGGGGAGCTGTTTTTT.

This rearrangement joins TRBV5-4 to TRBJ2-7, with D possibly called TRBD1 or TRBD2 (5 bases each). The CDR3 length is 15 residues. Trimming took 6 bases from V and 0 from J, leaving 16 bases between them. CDR1 is SGHNT and CDR2 is YYREEE in the germline V gene (reference sequence). The CDR3 DNA reads TGTGCCAGCACCCTCCGGGACGGCCGCTCCTACGAGCAGTACTTC. Amino acids: CASTLRDGRSYEQYF.

DNA for the CDR3: TGTGCCAGCAGGGCGGGACAGGGGGAGCCGGACTCCTACAATGAGCAGTTCTTC. It translates to CASRAGQGEPDSYNEQFF. This chain uses TRBV7-9 with TRBJ2-1, with 11 nucleotides matching TRBD1. V was clipped by 6 bases and J by 0 bases; unmatched bases: 10. The CDR3 has 18 residues. CDR1 is SEHNR and CDR2 is FQNEAQ in the germline V gene (reference sequence).

V is TRBV6-4 and J is TRBJ2-3; D is undetermined. Trimming stripped 11 bases from V and 4 bases from J, with 10 bases between. In germline, CDR1 is MRHNA, CDR2 SNTAGT. The CDR3 consists of 11 residues. CDR3 sequence (DNA): TGTGCCGACAACACATCAGATACGCAGTATTTT. It encodes CADNTSDTQYF.

J is TRBJ1-4 and V is TRBV18, with D unclear. Trimming left V 3 bases short and J 7 bases short, with 15 bases between. CDR3 length equals 15 residues. Germline CDR1 KGHSH, CDR2 LQKENI. The CDR3 DNA follows: TGTGCCAGCTCACCGGTGGGCCCCCGAATTGAAAAACTGTTTTTT. It yields the protein CASSPVGPRIEKLFF.

Concerning this clone: Other DNA sequences in the sample encode the same CDR3. The rearrangement uses TRBV7-2 and TRBJ2-1; D remains ambiguous. This CDR3 comprises 14 residues. The V gene's germline CDR1 is SGHTA and CDR2 FQGNSA. V was shortened by 1 base and J by 0 bases, with 4 bases between the two germline ends. CDR3 in amino acids: CASSLVSSYNEQFF. The DNA of the CDR3 is TGTGCCAGCAGCTTAGTCAGCTCCTACAATGAGCAGTTCTTC.

The chain links TRBV4-3 to TRBJ1-3; possibly TRBD1 for D (5 bases). V was shortened by 5 bases and J by 3 bases, with 11 bases between the two germline ends. Looked up from germline, CDR1 is LGHNA and CDR2 is YSLEER. The CDR3 runs 14 residues. The CDR3: CASSTRQSGNTIYF. CDR3 nucleotides: TGCGCCAGCAGCACCCGACAGAGTGGAAACACCATATATTTT.

This sequence joins TRBV5-5 and TRBJ2-1, with D perhaps matching TRBD2 (6 bases). CDR3 size: 15 residues. Per the germline V gene, CDR1 is SGHKS and CDR2 is YYEKEE (reference sequence). V lost 0 bases and J 0 bases, leaving 7 bases between the germline ends. For the CDR3, the DNA is TGTGCCAGCAGCTTGGGCGGGATCTCCTACAATGAGCAGTTCTTC. Amino acid sequence: CASSLGGISYNEQFF.

Turning to this clone: This same CDR3 is encoded by further DNA sequences in the sample. The chain has TRBV9 and TRBJ2-3; TRBD1 is a possible D gene (6 bases). The V end lost 0 bases, the J end lost 3 bases, and 11 bases lay between the germline ends. This CDR3 is built from 15 residues. The germline gives CDR1 SGDLS, CDR2 YYNGEE. The CDR3 sequence: CASSVVGAGTDTQYF. As DNA, the CDR3 is TGTGCCAGCAGCGTAGTGGGGGCTGGTACAGATACGCAGTATTTT. Filled out from reference TRBV9 and TRBJ2-3, the complete variable domain reads DSGVTQTPKHLITATGQRVTLRCSPRSGDLSVYWYQQSLDQGLQFLIQYYNGEERAKGNILERFSAQQFPDLHSELNLSSLELGDSALYFCASSVVGAGTDTQYFGPGTRLTVL.

This chain connects TRBV6-4 to TRBJ2-1, with 11 bases lining up with TRBD2. V shed 2 bases and J 7 bases; nucleotides not matched to a gene: 1. Germline-derived CDR1 and CDR2 are MRHNA and SNTAGT. This CDR3 comprises 14 residues. This CDR3 is CASSDTSGSNEQFF. CDR3 nucleotides: TGTGCCAGCAGTGACACTAGCGGGAGTAATGAGCAGTTCTTC.

A single count supports this clone. This chain joins TRBV9 and TRBJ2-3; 10 nucleotides agree with TRBD1. The CDR3 totals 17 residues. CDR1 is SGDLS and CDR2 is YYNGEE in the germline V gene. Trimming removed 0 bases from V and 3 bases from J; junction bases left unmatched: 7. CDR3 amino acids: CASSVGSGDRGTDTQYF. The CDR3 nucleotides read TGTGCCAGCAGCGTAGGAAGTGGGGACAGGGGAACAGATACGCAGTATTTT.

J is TRBJ2-3 and V is TRBV7-9, with 16 nucleotides matching TRBD2. From germline, CDR1 is SEHNR and CDR2 FQNEAQ (reference sequence). V lost 5 bases, J lost 4 bases, and 6 bases stayed unmatched. The CDR3 consists of 17 residues. CDR3 sequence: CASSPGLAGGPADTQYF. Written as DNA, the CDR3 is TGTGCCAGCAGCCCGGGACTAGCGGGAGGGCCTGCAGATACGCAGTATTTT.

The CDR3 sequence is CSGRDRGYNEQFF. The CDR3 DNA reads TGCAGCGGTAGGGACAGGGGTTACAATGAGCAGTTCTTC. The genes are TRBV29-1 and TRBJ2-1, with TRBD1 matching over 10 bases. V shed 7 bases, J shed 4 bases, and the junction held 4 bases outside the gene matches. Germline V gene lookup returns CDR1 SQVTM and CDR2 ANQGSEA. This CDR3 spans 13 amino acids.

The chain has TRBV5-4 and TRBJ1-2; D unclear. The CDR3 has 12 amino acids. V was trimmed by 4 bases and J by 2 bases, leaving 6 bases between them. The germline V gene encodes CDR1 SGHNT and CDR2 YYREEE (reference sequence). In DNA, the CDR3 is TGTGCCAGCAGCCCCTCGAACTATGGCTACACCTTC. Translating it yields CASSPSNYGYTF.

V and J are TRBV7-9 and TRBJ2-5; D perhaps matches TRBD2 (6 bases). V lost 1 base and J lost 5, with 8 bases in between. CDR3 length: 13 amino acids. Germline V CDR1 and CDR2: SEHNR, FQNEAQ (reference sequence). CDR3 sequence reads: CASSLGRAETQYF. CDR3 nucleotides: TGTGCCAGCAGCTTAGGGAGGGCGGAGACCCAGTACTTC.

The J gene is TRBJ2-3, the V gene TRBV5-8, with 7 bases aligning to TRBD2. The V gene's germline CDR1 is SGHTS and CDR2 YDEGEE. The V and J ends lost 0 bases and 1 base, in that order; junction bases with no gene match: 2. The length of the CDR3 is 15 residues. CDR3 region: CASSLGGRGTDTQYF. CDR3 bases: TGTGCCAGCAGCTTGGGGGGGAGGGGCACAGATACGCAGTATTTT. The full variable domain, with the rest looked up from reference TRBV5-8 and TRBJ2-3, is EAGVTQSPTHLIKTRGQQATLRCSPISGHTSVYWYQQALGLGLQFLLWYDEGEERNRGNFPPRFSGRQFPNYSSELNVNALELEDSALYLCASSLGGRGTDTQYFGPGTRLTVL.

This sequence joins TRBV29-1 and TRBJ2-5, with TRBD1 matching 7 bases. The germline V gene encodes CDR1 SQVTM and CDR2 ANQGSEA. This CDR3 contains 12 residues. V lost 7 bases, J lost 5 bases, and 7 bases stayed unmatched. The CDR3 region is CSAHRGPETQYF. Here the CDR3 DNA reads TGCAGCGCTCACAGGGGCCCCGAGACCCAGTACTTC.

The rearrangement links TRBV7-6 to TRBJ2-1; the D is unclear. CDR1 is SGHVS, CDR2 FNYEAQ, per germline. V lost 5 bases and J lost 8, with 10 bases in between. The CDR3 is made up of 12 amino acids. The CDR3 DNA reads as TGTGCCAGCAGCCGCAAGGGCGATGAGCAGTTCTTC. Its protein product is CASSRKGDEQFF.